This TCR beta chain was identified during a study of OX40 agonist ivuxolimab in advanced cancers. TCRdb's table, derived via immunoSEQ multiplex PCR, lists solely in-frame clones and lacks some. Of about 60,000 clones listed, around 86% are singletons. The CDR3 is 15 amino acids. Trimming took off 0 bases at V and 0 bases at J, with 9 bases between the two ends. Germline CDR1 is SGHDT and CDR2 is YYEEEE. Sequenced here: CD4+ or CD8+ T cells sorted from blood, sampled in a trial of the OX40 agonist ivuxolimab. The rearrangement joins TRBV5-6 to TRBJ1-1; D is unclear. The sequence came from an adult with an advanced solid tumor such as melanoma, head and neck, liver or kidney cancer. CDR3 DNA sequence: TGTGCCAGCAGCTTGGCCGGCTTCATGAACACTGAAGCTTTCTTT. This encodes CASSLAGFMNTEAFF.